These 30 T cell receptor beta chains came from one sample sequenced in a study of patients and donors after allogeneic stem cell transplantation. TCRdb reprocessed the RT-PCR reads with MiXCR, giving one entry per CDR3 protein. The table has 920,000 or so distinct CDR3 sequences, approximately 18% seen once; the top ten hold 6%. What was sequenced was blood, either unsorted or a sorted T cell fraction (not recorded which). The receptors stem from a human donor who was either an allogeneic HSCT recipient or a stem cell or donor lymphocyte infusion donor (not recorded which). It is not recorded whose cells these are; they may come from a transplant donor.

V usage is TRBV3-1 and J usage is TRBJ1-5; D is unresolved. Trimming took off 0 bases at V and 2 bases at J, with 8 bases between the two ends. CDR1 LGHDT and CDR2 YNNKEL come from the germline V gene (reference sequence). The CDR3 loop spans 15 amino acids. The CDR3 is CASSQDLRGNQPQHF. The CDR3 DNA reads as TGTGCCAGCAGCCAAGATCTACGAGGCAATCAGCCCCAGCATTTT. Supplemented by reference TRBV3-1 and TRBJ1-5, the full variable domain reads DTAVSQTPKYLVTQMGNDKSIKCEQNLGHDTMYWYKQDSKKFLKIMFSYNNKELIINETVPNRFSPKSPDKAHLNLHINSLELGDSAVYFCASSQDLRGNQPQHFGDGTRLSIL.

A few counts support this clonotype. CDR3 sequence reads: CASTGLAGVDTQYF. The CDR3 bases are TGCGCCAGTACCGGACTAGCGGGAGTTGATACGCAGTATTTT. The rearrangement links TRBV5-1 to TRBJ2-3, with 13 bases identical to TRBD2. Germline CDR1 is SGHRS and CDR2 is YFSETQ. V gave up 8 bases and J gave up 6 bases; unmatched junction bases: 6. There are 14 residues in the CDR3.

This chain connects TRBV7-8 to TRBJ2-5; tentative D call: TRBD1 (6 bases). The CDR3 sequence is 12 residues long. Germline V CDR1 and CDR2: SGHVS, FQNEAQ. Trimming stripped 5 bases from V and 5 bases from J, with 9 bases between. Written as DNA, the CDR3 is TGTGCCAGCAGCCCAGGGGACGAGACCCAGTACTTC. Its protein is CASSPGDETQYF.

This clonotype was detected many times. The chain employs TRBV4-3 and TRBJ2-3; TRBD2 is a possible D gene (5 bases). The CDR3 is 14 amino acids. Deletions cut 3 bases from V and 3 bases from J, with 10 bases between. Germline CDR1 LGHNA, CDR2 YSLEER. The CDR3 loop is CASSQGSRTDTQYF. The CDR3 DNA follows: TGCGCCAGCAGCCAGGGGAGTAGGACAGATACGCAGTATTTT.

V and J are TRBV29-1 and TRBJ2-1; 11 nucleotides agree with TRBD2. V dropped 0 bases and J dropped 8; count of bases not matched to a gene: 9. The CDR3 is made up of 16 amino acids. Germline lookup yields CDR1 SQVTM and CDR2 ANQGSEA. CDR3 sequence reads: CSVEDRLAGLSDEQFF. Written as DNA, the CDR3 is TGCAGCGTTGAAGATAGACTAGCGGGACTCAGCGATGAGCAGTTCTTC.

In this sample, this clonotype turned up a few times. The genes are TRBV7-2 and TRBJ2-3, with unresolved D. V lost 1 base and J 2 bases, leaving 10 bases between the germline ends. The CDR3 length is 15 residues. Germline values: CDR1 SGHTA, CDR2 FQGNSA. The CDR3 here is CASSLEWQYTDTQYF. The CDR3 DNA follows: TGTGCCAGCAGCTTAGAGTGGCAGTACACAGATACGCAGTATTTT.

This clonotype occurred once. The V and J genes are TRBV5-1 and TRBJ2-1; a weak D match, TRBD2 (7 bases). V lost 0 bases, J lost 7 bases, and 17 bases lay in between. The CDR3 runs 16 residues. Germline V gene sequence: CDR1 SGHRS, CDR2 YFSETQ. CDR3 in amino acids: CASSLEVTGGPNEQFF. The CDR3 DNA follows: TGCGCCAGCAGCTTGGAAGTGACGGGGGGCCCTAATGAGCAGTTCTTC.

The chain couples TRBV12-3 or TRBV12-4 to TRBJ1-6; D might be TRBD1 (5 bases). The CDR3 spans 14 residues. With 7 bases removed from V and 9 bases from J, the gap between germline ends came to 16 bases. CDR3 residues: CASIPTSQGSPLHF. CDR3 DNA: TGTGCCAGCATTCCAACCTCCCAGGGTTCACCCCTCCACTTT.

The V call is TRBV21-1, the J call TRBJ1-1. TRBV21-1 is recorded as a pseudogene. The CDR3 spans 15 residues. Here the CDR3 reads CASSKEWLRGPEAFF. The CDR3 region has the DNA TGTGCCAGCAGCAAAGAGTGGTTGAGAGGACCCGAAGCTTTCTTT.

This clonotype showed up just a few times. This rearrangement joins TRBV27 to TRBJ2-2; D might be TRBD2 (5 bases). Germline CDR1 MNHEY, CDR2 SMNVEV (reference sequence). The CDR3 sequence is 15 residues long. Between the trimmed V and J ends, which lost 2 bases and 5 bases, there was a span of 12 bases. For the CDR3, the DNA is TGTGCCAGCAGTTTAATGCACGCGGGTACCGGGGAGCTGTTTTTT. Protein sequence: CASSLMHAGTGELFF.

V usage is TRBV20-1 and J usage is TRBJ1-2; D call uncertain. The CDR3 is 13 residues long. Germline-derived CDR1 and CDR2 are DFQATT and SNEGSKA (reference sequence). Trimming left V 3 bases short and J 4 bases short, with 12 bases between. The CDR3 reads CSASPHDVYGYTF. The CDR3 DNA sequence: TGCAGTGCTAGCCCCCACGATGTCTATGGCTACACCTTC.

The chain uses TRBV12-3 or TRBV12-4 and TRBJ1-1, with D possibly TRBD1 on 6 matching bases. CDR3 size: 15 residues. Between the trimmed V and J ends, which lost 3 bases and 0 bases, there was a span of 11 bases. CDR3 coding DNA: TGTGCCAGCAGTTTTCAGGGGAGGGTGAACACTGAAGCTTTCTTT. As protein: CASSFQGRVNTEAFF.

The chain uses TRBV7-9 and TRBJ2-7; D gene uncertain. The germline V gene encodes CDR1 SEHNR and CDR2 FQNEAQ (reference sequence). Between the trimmed V and J ends, which lost 4 bases and 2 bases, there was a span of 18 bases. This CDR3 spans 16 amino acids. CDR3 sequence (DNA): TGTGCCAGCAGCTCTACTACCCCGCATTACCCCTACGAGCAGTACTTC. It codes for CASSSTTPHYPYEQYF.

This clonotype was observed a few times. V gene TRBV11-2 combines with J gene TRBJ2-3, with 7 bases aligning to TRBD2. The CDR3 runs 15 residues. J lost 5 bases, V lost 1 base, and 6 bases had no gene match. Germline V gives CDR1 SGHAT, CDR2 FQNNGV. CDR3 sequence (DNA): TGTGCCAGCAGCTTAGTAAGCGGGATGCAAGATACGCAGTATTTT. It yields the protein CASSLVSGMQDTQYF.

The CDR3 loop reads CASSSLGLGEKLFF. The DNA for the CDR3 is TGTGCCAGCAGCAGCCTGGGCCTCGGTGAAAAACTGTTTTTT. The chain combines TRBV5-5 with TRBJ1-4; D gene unclear. The CDR3 is 14 amino acids. V was clipped by 4 bases and J by 7 bases, with 14 bases between them. Per germline, CDR1 SGHKS and CDR2 YYEKEE (reference sequence). The full variable domain, completed using reference TRBV5-5 and TRBJ1-4, is DAGVTQSPTHLIKTRGQQVTLRCSPISGHKSVSWYQQVLGQGPQFIFQYYEKEERGRGNFPDRFSARQFPNYSSELNVNALLLGDSALYLCASSSLGLGEKLFFGSGTQLSVL.

The V call is TRBV20-1, the J call TRBJ2-5; no clear D gene. The CDR3 runs to 15 residues. V gave up 0 bases and J gave up 4 bases, with 15 bases separating them. CDR1 is DFQATT, CDR2 SNEGSKA, per germline (reference sequence). CDR3 loop: CSARDHKPVVETQYF. CDR3 nucleotides: TGCAGTGCTAGAGATCACAAGCCCGTAGTAGAGACCCAGTACTTC.

The chain employs TRBV27 and TRBJ2-6; the D is unclear. CDR1 and CDR2 from the germline V gene are MNHEY and SMNVEV (reference sequence). With 5 bases removed from V and 0 bases from J, the gap between germline ends came to 8 bases. This CDR3 spans 15 amino acids. CDR3 sequence: CASSPGISGANVLTF. The CDR3 nucleotides read TGTGCCAGCAGTCCTGGAATCTCTGGGGCCAACGTCCTGACTTTC.

This clonotype was seen only a few times. The gene calls are TRBV5-1 and TRBJ2-3; 13 nucleotides line up with TRBD2. Germline values: CDR1 SGHRS, CDR2 YFSETQ. V shed 3 bases, J shed 5 bases, and the junction held 9 bases outside the gene matches. The CDR3 has 17 residues. CDR3 region: CASSSGLAGEGVDTQYF. The CDR3, as DNA: TGCGCCAGCAGCTCCGGACTAGCGGGAGAGGGAGTAGATACGCAGTATTTT.

The J gene is TRBJ2-5, the V gene TRBV24-1; no clear D. Trimming pared 2 bases from V and 4 bases from J, leaving 4 bases between. The CDR3 sequence is 12 residues long. Germline lookup yields CDR1 KGHDR and CDR2 SFDVKD. CDR3: CATSDSGETQYF. The DNA for the CDR3 is TGTGCCACCAGTGATTCTGGAGAGACCCAGTACTTC.

The gene calls are TRBV6-5 and TRBJ2-4; D remains ambiguous. Germline-derived CDR1 and CDR2 are MNHEY and SVGAGI. CDR3 length: 13 residues. The ends were cut back, 0 bases at V and 8 bases at J, with 8 bases in the middle. CDR3 sequence: CASSYSGLHIQYF. CDR3 nucleotide sequence: TGTGCCAGCAGTTACTCAGGGTTGCACATTCAGTACTTC.

This chain joins TRBV6-1 and TRBJ1-6; 7 nucleotides align to TRBD1. V lost 8 bases and J lost 5; bases outside the gene matches: 3. The CDR3 covers 13 residues. CDR1 and CDR2 from the germline V gene are MNHNS and SASEGT. CDR3 in DNA: TGTGCCAGCTCCGGGACAGATAATTCACCCCTCCACTTT. It codes for CASSGTDNSPLHF.

The rearrangement joins TRBV20-1 to TRBJ2-5; 7 bases match TRBD2. J lost 4 bases, V lost 3 bases, and 14 bases had no gene match. This CDR3 spans 16 amino acids. Per the germline V gene, CDR1 is DFQATT and CDR2 is SNEGSKA (reference sequence). CDR3 nucleotide sequence: TGCAGTGCTAGTAACCCAAGCGGGAAATTCCCAGAGACCCAGTACTTC. It codes for CSASNPSGKFPETQYF.

There are a few counts of this clonotype. The J gene is TRBJ2-1, the V gene TRBV7-2; 9 nucleotides agree with TRBD1. Germline V lookup: CDR1 SGHTA, CDR2 FQGNSA. V lost 4 bases and J lost 8; bases outside the gene matches: 12. CDR3 length: 16 residues. The CDR3 bases are TGTGCCAGCAGCTCGGAACCCGGGACAGGGATAGATGAGCAGTTCTTC. Encoded protein: CASSSEPGTGIDEQFF.

This clonotype was counted at least ten times. The chain uses TRBV5-1 and TRBJ2-7, with D unclear. Trimming stripped 4 bases from V and 1 base from J, with 15 bases between. This CDR3 spans 15 amino acids. Germline V gene lookup returns CDR1 SGHRS and CDR2 YFSETQ. The CDR3 nucleotides read TGCGCCAGCAGCCGACCCGAAACCGCGTCCTACGAGCAGTACTTC. Residues: CASSRPETASYEQYF.

This clonotype has ten or more counts. The genes are TRBV3-1 and TRBJ2-5; 7 nucleotides match TRBD2. Per germline, CDR1 LGHDT and CDR2 YNNKEL (reference sequence). V gave up 2 bases and J gave up 4 bases; unmatched junction bases: 16. This CDR3 has 18 amino acids. The CDR3 sequence: CASSQNPPGGGRGETQYF. The DNA of the CDR3 is TGTGCCAGCAGCCAAAACCCTCCAGGCGGCGGGAGAGGAGAGACCCAGTACTTC.

The chain links TRBV7-8 to TRBJ1-6; D not certain. V was pared by 0 bases and J by 7 bases, with 7 bases between. CDR1 SGHVS and CDR2 FQNEAQ come from the germline V gene. This CDR3 has 14 residues. The CDR3 DNA is TGTGCCAGCAGCTTAGCGACGGGGAATTCACCCCTCCACTTT. Translating it yields CASSLATGNSPLHF.

The chain carries TRBV12-3 or TRBV12-4 and TRBJ1-6, with D possibly matching TRBD1 (5 bases). The CDR3 loop spans 13 amino acids. V lost 3 bases, J lost 11 bases, and 11 bases lay in between. The chain's CDR3 is CASSLEGSPPLHF. In DNA, the CDR3 is TGTGCCAGCAGTTTGGAGGGGAGTCCACCCCTCCACTTT.

This clonotype was recorded a few times. This rearrangement joins TRBV15 to TRBJ1-3; TRBD1 is a possible D gene (6 bases). There are 17 residues in the CDR3. CDR1 and CDR2 (germline): LNHNV, YYDKDF (reference sequence). V dropped 2 bases and J dropped 0 bases, with 14 bases sitting between them. The CDR3 DNA reads TGTGCCACCAGCAGATTCCGGACAGTTGACTCTGGAAACACCATATATTTT. Amino acids: CATSRFRTVDSGNTIYF. Drawing the rest from reference TRBV15 and TRBJ1-3, the complete variable domain is DAMVIQNPRYQVTQFGKPVTLSCSQTLNHNVMYWYQQKSSQAPKLLFHYYDKDFNNEADTPDNFQSRRPNTSFCFLDIRSPGLGDTAMYLCATSRFRTVDSGNTIYFGEGSWLTVV.

The chain has TRBV27 and TRBJ1-6, with 9 nucleotides matching TRBD1. Germline V gene lookup returns CDR1 MNHEY and CDR2 SMNVEV (reference sequence). CDR3 length: 16 amino acids. With 3 bases clipped from V and 7 bases from J, the junction kept 7 bases outside the gene matches. The CDR3, as DNA: TGTGCCAGCAGTTTTACCTTGGACAGGGGAAATTCACCCCTCCACTTT. The encoded protein is CASSFTLDRGNSPLHF.

The J gene is TRBJ1-1, the V gene TRBV2, with TRBD1 as a possible D gene (6 bases). Germline lookup yields CDR1 SNHLY and CDR2 FYNNEI. CDR3 length: 12 residues. V lost 9 bases, J lost 4 bases, and 12 bases lay in between. DNA for the CDR3: TGTGCCAGTTACAGGGTGCCCACTGAAGCTTTCTTT. This sequence encodes CASYRVPTEAFF.